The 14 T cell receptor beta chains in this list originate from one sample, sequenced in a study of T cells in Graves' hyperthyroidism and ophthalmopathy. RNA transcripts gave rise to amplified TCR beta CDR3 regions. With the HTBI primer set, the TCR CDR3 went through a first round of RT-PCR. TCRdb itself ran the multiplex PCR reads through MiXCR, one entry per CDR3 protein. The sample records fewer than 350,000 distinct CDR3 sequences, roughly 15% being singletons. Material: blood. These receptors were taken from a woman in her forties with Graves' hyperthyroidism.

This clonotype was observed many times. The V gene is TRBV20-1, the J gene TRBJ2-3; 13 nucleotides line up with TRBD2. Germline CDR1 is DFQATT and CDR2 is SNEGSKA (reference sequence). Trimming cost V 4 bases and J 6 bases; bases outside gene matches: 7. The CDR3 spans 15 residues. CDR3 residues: CSATTSGRAYDTQYF. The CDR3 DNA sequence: TGCAGTGCTACCACTAGCGGGAGGGCGTATGATACGCAGTATTTT.

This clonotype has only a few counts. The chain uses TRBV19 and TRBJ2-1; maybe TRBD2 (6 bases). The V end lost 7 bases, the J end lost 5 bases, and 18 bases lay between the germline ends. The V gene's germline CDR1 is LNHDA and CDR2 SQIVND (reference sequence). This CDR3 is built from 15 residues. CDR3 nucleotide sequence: TGTGCCAGTAATCCCGCAGGAGGAGGGCACAATGAGCAGTTCTTC. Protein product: CASNPAGGGHNEQFF.

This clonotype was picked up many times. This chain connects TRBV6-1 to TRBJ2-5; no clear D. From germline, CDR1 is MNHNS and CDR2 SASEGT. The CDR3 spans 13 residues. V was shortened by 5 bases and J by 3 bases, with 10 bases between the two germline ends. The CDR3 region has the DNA TGTGCCAGCAGTTTGGGCCCAAAAGAGACCCAGTACTTC. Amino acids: CASSLGPKETQYF.

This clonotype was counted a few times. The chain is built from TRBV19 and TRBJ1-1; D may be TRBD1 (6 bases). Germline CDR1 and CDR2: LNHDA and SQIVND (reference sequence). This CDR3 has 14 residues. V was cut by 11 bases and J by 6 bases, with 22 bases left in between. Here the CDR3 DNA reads TGTGCCGCAGCCCACGGTACAGGGTTTGCTGAAGCTTTCTTT. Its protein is CAAAHGTGFAEAFF.

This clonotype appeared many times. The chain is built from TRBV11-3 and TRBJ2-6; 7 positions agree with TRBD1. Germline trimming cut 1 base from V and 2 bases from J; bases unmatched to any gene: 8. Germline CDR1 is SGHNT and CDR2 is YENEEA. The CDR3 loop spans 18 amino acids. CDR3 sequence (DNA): TGTGCCAGCAGCTTAGGTGCGACAGGGTCACCTGGGGCCAACGTCCTGACTTTC. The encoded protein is CASSLGATGSPGANVLTF.

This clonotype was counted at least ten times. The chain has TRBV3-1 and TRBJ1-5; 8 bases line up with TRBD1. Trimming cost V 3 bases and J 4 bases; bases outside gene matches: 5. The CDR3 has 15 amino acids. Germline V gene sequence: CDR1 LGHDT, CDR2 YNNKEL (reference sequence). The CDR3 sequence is CASSQGTGGNQPQHF. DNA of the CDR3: TGTGCCAGCAGCCAGGGGACAGGAGGAAATCAGCCCCAGCATTTT.

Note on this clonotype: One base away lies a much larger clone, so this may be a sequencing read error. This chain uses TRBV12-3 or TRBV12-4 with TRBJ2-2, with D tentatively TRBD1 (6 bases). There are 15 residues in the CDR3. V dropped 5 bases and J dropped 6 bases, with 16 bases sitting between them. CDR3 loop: CASSPLQGSAGELFF. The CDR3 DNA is TGTGCCAGCAGTCCCCTTCAGGGGAGCGCCGGGGAGCTGTTTTTT.

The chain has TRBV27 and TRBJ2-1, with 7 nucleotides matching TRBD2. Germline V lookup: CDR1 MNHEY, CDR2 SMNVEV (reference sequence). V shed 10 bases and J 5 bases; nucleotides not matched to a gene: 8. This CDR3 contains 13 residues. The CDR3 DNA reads TGTGCCACCTCCGGGACTACTGACAATGAGCAGTTCTTC. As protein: CATSGTTDNEQFF.

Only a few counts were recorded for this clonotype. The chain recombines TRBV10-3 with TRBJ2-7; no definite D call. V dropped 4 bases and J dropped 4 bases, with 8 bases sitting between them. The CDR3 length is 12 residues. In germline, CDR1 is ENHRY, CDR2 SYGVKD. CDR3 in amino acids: CAISGQEYEQYF. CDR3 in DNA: TGTGCCATCAGTGGGCAGGAGTACGAGCAGTACTTC.

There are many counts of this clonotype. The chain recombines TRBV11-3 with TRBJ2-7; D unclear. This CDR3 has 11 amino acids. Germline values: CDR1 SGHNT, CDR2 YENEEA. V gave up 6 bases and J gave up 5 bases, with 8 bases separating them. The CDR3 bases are TGTGCCAGCAGGCGAGACGACGAGCAGTACTTC. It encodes CASRRDDEQYF.

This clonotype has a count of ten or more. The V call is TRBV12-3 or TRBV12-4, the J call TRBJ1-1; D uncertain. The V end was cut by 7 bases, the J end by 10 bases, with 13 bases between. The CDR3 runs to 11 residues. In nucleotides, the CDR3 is TGTGCCAGCAATCCGGGCTGGGGAGCTTTCTTT. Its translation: CASNPGWGAFF.

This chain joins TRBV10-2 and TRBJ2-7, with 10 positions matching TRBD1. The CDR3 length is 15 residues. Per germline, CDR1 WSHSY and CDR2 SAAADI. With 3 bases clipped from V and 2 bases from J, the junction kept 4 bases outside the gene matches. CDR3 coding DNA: TGCGCCAGCAGTGACGGGACAGGGGTCCCCTACGAGCAGTACTTC. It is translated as CASSDGTGVPYEQYF.

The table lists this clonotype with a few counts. The CDR3 DNA follows: TGTGCCAGCAGCTTAGTGTCTTTTGCAGGGGACTACGAGCAGTACTTC. Protein sequence: CASSLVSFAGDYEQYF. The chain joins TRBV7-9 to TRBJ2-7; TRBD1 is a possible D gene (6 bases). Germline V gives CDR1 SEHNR, CDR2 FQNEAQ (reference sequence). This CDR3 spans 16 amino acids. The V end lost 1 base, the J end lost 3 bases, and 16 bases lay between the germline ends.

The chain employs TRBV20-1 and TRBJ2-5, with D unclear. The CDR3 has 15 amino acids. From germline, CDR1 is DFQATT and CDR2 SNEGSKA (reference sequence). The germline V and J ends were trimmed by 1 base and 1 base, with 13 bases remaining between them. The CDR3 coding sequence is TGCAGTGCTAGAGGCCGCCCGGCCAGCCAAGAGACCCAGTACTTC. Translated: CSARGRPASQETQYF.